Each of the 6 T cell receptor beta chains below was sequenced from the same sample in a study of neoadjuvant anti-PD-1 for oral cavity cancer. Sample time point: after neoadjuvant nivolumab, at surgical resection. Sequencing was performed with immunoSEQ multiplex PCR; in TCRdb, only in-frame clones are kept and a portion is missing. In the table there are about 1,400 clones, about 56% of which are singletons. The sequencing used tumor tissue, collected after nivolumab (anti-PD-1) treatment. The source of these receptors is a person between 40 and 85 years old with oral cavity squamous cell carcinoma.

This clone was seen a handful of times. The chain combines TRBV27 with TRBJ2-7; possibly TRBD2 for D (6 bases). Germline loops: CDR1 MNHEY, CDR2 SMNVEV (reference sequence). The V gene lost 7 bases and the J gene lost 5 bases, with 24 bases spanning the gap. The CDR3 is 16 residues long. CDR3 nucleotide sequence: TGTGCCAGCACCCTATCCGGGAGCAAGTCGATTGACGAGCAGTACTTC. Protein product: CASTLSGSKSIDEQYF.

This sequence joins TRBV6-5 and TRBJ1-5, with D perhaps TRBD1 (5 bases). The CDR3 contains 14 residues. The V gene's germline CDR1 is MNHEY and CDR2 SVGAGI. Trimming took off 4 bases at V and 4 bases at J, with 11 bases between the two ends. CDR3 protein: CASSFKPGNQPQHF. In DNA, the CDR3 is TGTGCCAGCAGTTTCAAACCAGGGAATCAGCCCCAGCATTTT.

Only a few counts were recorded for this clone. The chain joins TRBV7-9 to TRBJ2-5, with a weak D call TRBD2 (6 bases). Trimming left V 6 bases short and J 1 base short, with 9 bases between. Germline V gene data show CDR1 as SEHNR and CDR2 as FQNEAQ (reference sequence). This CDR3 region has 13 residues. CDR3 nucleotide sequence: TGTGCCAGCAGGGGGGACTTCCAAGAGACCCAGTACTTC. Translation gives CASRGDFQETQYF.

The chain couples TRBV5-1 to TRBJ2-5, with 9 positions matching TRBD2. Looked up from germline, CDR1 is SGHRS and CDR2 is YFSETQ. V trimming: 9 bases; J trimming: 4 bases; junction bases outside the gene matches: 7. The CDR3 runs to 13 residues. This CDR3 reads CATPGLAIETQYF. In nucleotides, the CDR3 is TGCGCCACCCCGGGACTAGCAATAGAGACCCAGTACTTC.

This clone was counted a few times. The chain combines TRBV11-2 with TRBJ2-3, with D possibly TRBD1 on 6 matching bases. Per germline, CDR1 SGHAT and CDR2 FQNNGV. This CDR3 spans 12 amino acids. V lost 5 bases to trimming and J lost 6 bases, with 9 bases between them. The CDR3 DNA is TGTGCCAGCAGCCAGACAGGTGATACGCAGTATTTT. Protein product: CASSQTGDTQYF.

This clone was detected only once. V usage is TRBV19 and J usage is TRBJ2-1; weak D call: TRBD1 (6 bases). CDR3 length: 15 amino acids. Germline V gene lookup returns CDR1 LNHDA and CDR2 SQIVND (reference sequence). With 9 bases removed from V and 2 bases from J, the gap between germline ends came to 17 bases. CDR3 in DNA: TGTGCCAGCCCCCCCTCCCGGACAGCCTACAATGAGCAGTTCTTC. It specifies CASPPSRTAYNEQFF.